The 9 T cell receptor beta chains below were found in one sample sequenced in a study of sequential checkpoint blockade in melanoma. Sequencing used immunoSEQ multiplex PCR; TCRdb keeps in-frame clones, though not all of them. The table has 20,000 to 25,000 clones, approximately 71% seen once. The treatment: randomized to nivolumab then ipilimumab (arm A) or the reverse (arm B). The sequencing used CD8+ T cells sorted from blood (inferred from file names), collected from a patient given nivolumab and ipilimumab in sequence. These receptors all stem from a human donor with melanoma.

The V gene is TRBV5-6, the J gene TRBJ1-1, with 7 bases identical to TRBD1. Germline CDR1 SGHDT, CDR2 YYEEEE. The trim removed 3 bases at V and 6 bases at J, leaving 2 bases unmatched. This CDR3 is 12 amino acids long. The CDR3 DNA reads TGTGCCAGCAGCTCGACAGGGCCTGAAGCTTTCTTT. It translates to CASSSTGPEAFF.

Only a few counts were recorded for this clone. The chain combines TRBV4-2 with TRBJ2-3; no clear D. From germline, CDR1 is LGHNA and CDR2 YNFKEQ. Between the trimmed V and J ends, which lost 2 bases and 4 bases, there was a span of 13 bases. The CDR3 runs to 15 residues. The CDR3 region is CASSQKNWSPDTQYF. For the CDR3, the DNA is TGTGCCAGCAGCCAAAAAAACTGGTCCCCAGATACGCAGTATTTT.

This clone was seen only once. This chain connects TRBV6-6 to TRBJ2-2; the match to TRBD1 covers 9 bases. Per germline, CDR1 MNHNY and CDR2 SVGAGI (reference sequence). V shed 10 bases, J shed 0 bases, and the junction held 6 bases outside the gene matches. The CDR3 spans 15 residues. Written as DNA, the CDR3 is TGTGCCACCCGGGGGACAGGGTCGAACACCGGGGAGCTGTTTTTT. This sequence encodes CATRGTGSNTGELFF.

This clone was seen only once. This sequence joins TRBV7-2 and TRBJ2-5; 7 nucleotides match TRBD2. CDR3 length: 16 residues. Germline V CDR1 and CDR2: SGHTA, FQGNSA. The V gene end was trimmed by 6 bases and the J gene end by 2 bases; junction bases not matched to a gene: 12. The CDR3 DNA reads TGTGCCAGCAGATCTACCCGGTCGGGGGGACAAGAGACCCAGTACTTC. It is translated as CASRSTRSGGQETQYF.

This clone was seen a few times. The chain uses TRBV19 and TRBJ1-2; the D is unclear. The CDR3 is made up of 11 amino acids. Germline V gene lookup returns CDR1 LNHDA and CDR2 SQIVND (reference sequence). The V and J ends lost 4 bases and 5 bases respectively, with 5 bases between them. The DNA of the CDR3 is TGTGCCAGTAGTAGAGGGTATGGCTACACCTTC. It is translated as CASSRGYGYTF.

V gene TRBV9 combines with J gene TRBJ2-1, with 12 bases lining up with TRBD1. CDR1 and CDR2 (germline): SGDLS, YYNGEE. The CDR3 loop spans 14 amino acids. With 5 bases clipped from V and 8 bases from J, the junction kept 5 bases outside the gene matches. CDR3 residues: CASRYGTGGHEQFF. In DNA form, the CDR3 reads TGTGCCAGCAGATACGGGACAGGGGGCCATGAGCAGTTCTTC.

This clone was counted only a few times. The chain couples TRBV7-9 to TRBJ2-3; TRBD1 might be the D (6 bases). The CDR3 has 13 residues. Germline V gene data show CDR1 as SEHNR and CDR2 as FQNEAQ (reference sequence). Trimming pared 7 bases from V and 1 base from J, leaving 9 bases between. The CDR3 loop is CASIHRGTDTQYF. CDR3 DNA: TGTGCCAGCATCCACAGGGGCACAGATACGCAGTATTTT.

The rearrangement links TRBV10-3 to TRBJ2-3; D is possibly TRBD2 (6 bases). V lost 3 bases and J 2 bases, leaving 12 bases between the germline ends. In germline, CDR1 is ENHRY, CDR2 SYGVKD. CDR3 size: 15 residues. CDR3 DNA: TGTGCCATCAGTGAAGAGGACTATTACACAGATACGCAGTATTTT. This encodes CAISEEDYYTDTQYF.

The rearrangement uses TRBV2 and TRBJ1-1; weak D call: TRBD1 (5 bases). The germline CDR1 and CDR2 sequences are SNHLY and FYNNEI. This CDR3 contains 19 residues. V shed 7 bases and J shed 3 bases, with 30 bases lying between them. As DNA, the CDR3 is TGTGCCAGCATCAAATGGGTGGGGCAGGACCGGGGGAGGGACACTGAAGCTTTCTTT. The encoded protein is CASIKWVGQDRGRDTEAFF. The whole variable domain, filled in from reference TRBV2 and TRBJ1-1, reads EPEVTQTPSHQVTQMGQEVILRCVPISNHLYFYWYRQILGQKVEFLVSFYNNEISEKSEIFDDQFSVERPDGSNFTLKIRSTKLEDSAMYFCASIKWVGQDRGRDTEAFFGQGTRLTVV.